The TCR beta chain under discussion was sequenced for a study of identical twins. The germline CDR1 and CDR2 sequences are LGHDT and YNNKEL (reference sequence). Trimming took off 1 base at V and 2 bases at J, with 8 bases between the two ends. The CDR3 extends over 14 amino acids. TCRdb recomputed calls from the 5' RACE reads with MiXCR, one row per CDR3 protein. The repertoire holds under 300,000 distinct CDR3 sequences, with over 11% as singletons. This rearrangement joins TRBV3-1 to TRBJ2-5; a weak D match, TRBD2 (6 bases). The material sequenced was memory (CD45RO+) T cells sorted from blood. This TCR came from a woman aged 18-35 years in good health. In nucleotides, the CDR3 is TGTGCCAGCAGCCAAGGGGGACTTCAAGAGACCCAGTACTTC. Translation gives CASSQGGLQETQYF.